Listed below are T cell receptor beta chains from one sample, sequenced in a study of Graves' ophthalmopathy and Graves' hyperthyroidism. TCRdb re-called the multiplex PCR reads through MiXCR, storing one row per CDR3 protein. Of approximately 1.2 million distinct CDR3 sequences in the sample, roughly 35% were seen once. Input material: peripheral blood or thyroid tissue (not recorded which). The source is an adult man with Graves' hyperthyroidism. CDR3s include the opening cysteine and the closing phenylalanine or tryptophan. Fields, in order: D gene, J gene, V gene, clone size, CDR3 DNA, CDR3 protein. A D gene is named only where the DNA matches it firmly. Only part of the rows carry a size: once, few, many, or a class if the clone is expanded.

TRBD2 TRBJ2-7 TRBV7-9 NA TGTGCCAGCAATCCAGGAGCGGGGTGGGCCGAGCAGTACTTC CASNPGAGWAEQYF
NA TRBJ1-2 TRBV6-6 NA TGTGCCAGCAGTTACGGCGGGCATTTAGACTATGGCTACACCTTC CASSYGGHLDYGYTF
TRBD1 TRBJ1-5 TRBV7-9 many TGTGCCAGCAGCTTAGGTCAGGGGGCTACGAATGATCAGCCCCAGCATTTT CASSLGQGATNDQPQHF
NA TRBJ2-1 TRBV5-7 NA TGTGCCAGCAGCTTCAGGGACAATGAGCAGTTCTTC CASSFRDNEQFF
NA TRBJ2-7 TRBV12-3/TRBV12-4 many TGTGCCAGCAGCCGGGACACCGACGAGCAGTACTTC CASSRDTDEQYF
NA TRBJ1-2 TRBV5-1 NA TGCGCCAGCAGCCCGACGGGGGGCAGATATGGCTACACCTTC CASSPTGGRYGYTF
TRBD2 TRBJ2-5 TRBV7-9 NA TGTGCCAGCAGCTTTAGCGGGATCGTGGAGACCCAGTACTTC CASSFSGIVETQYF
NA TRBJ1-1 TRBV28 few TGTGCCAGCAGATGGGCAAACACTGAAGCTTTCTTT CASRWANTEAFF
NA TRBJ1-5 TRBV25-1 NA TGTGTCAGCAGTCAGAAGGGTGGGCTCGGTCAGCCCCAGCATTTT CVSSQKGGLGQPQHF
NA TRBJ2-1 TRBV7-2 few TGTGCCAGCAGCCTATTCGGGACTCTTGAGCAGTTCTTC CASSLFGTLEQFF
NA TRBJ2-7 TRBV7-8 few TGTGCCAGCAGCCGTGGTGCGGGATTAAACTACGAGCAGTACTTC CASSRGAGLNYEQYF
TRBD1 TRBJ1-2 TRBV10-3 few TGTGCCATCAGTGAGTCGGACAGGAACTATGGCTACACCTTC CAISESDRNYGYTF
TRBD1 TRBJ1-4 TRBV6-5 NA TGTGCCAGCAGTTACTCGGTGGCAGGGGGAGATGAAAAACTGTTTTTT CASSYSVAGGDEKLFF
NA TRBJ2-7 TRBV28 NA TGTGCCAGCAGTTTAACGAGGACGGGCTACGAGCAGTACTTC CASSLTRTGYEQYF
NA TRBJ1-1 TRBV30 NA TGTGCCTGGAGAATGGTTACCGAAGCTTTCTTT CAWRMVTEAFF
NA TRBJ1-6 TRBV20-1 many TGCAGTGCCACCGACAGCTCCTATAATTCACCCCTCCACTTT CSATDSSYNSPLHF
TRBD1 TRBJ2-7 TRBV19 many TGTGCCAGTAGTATCGGGACAGGGGCCTACGAGCAGTACTTC CASSIGTGAYEQYF
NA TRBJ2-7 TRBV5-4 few TGTGCCAGCAGCTTGGAGGTACTCAAGGACACCTACGAGCAGTACTTC CASSLEVLKDTYEQYF
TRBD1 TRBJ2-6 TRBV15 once TGTGCCACCAGCAGACCGGGACAGGTCTACGTCCTGACTTTC CATSRPGQVYVLTF
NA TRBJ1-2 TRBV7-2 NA TGTGCCAGCAGCTTAGCGCCTGGGCAGGGAGATTATGGCTACACCTTC CASSLAPGQGDYGYTF
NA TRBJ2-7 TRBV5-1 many TGCGCCAGCAGCTTGGGTCTCGAGCAGTACTTC CASSLGLEQYF
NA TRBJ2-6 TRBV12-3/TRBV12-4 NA TGTGCCAGCAGTCAAACTTATAGGGCCAACGTCCTGACTTTC CASSQTYRANVLTF
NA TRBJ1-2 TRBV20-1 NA TGTGCCTGGAGATACAGGGTGGGGGGCTACACCTTC CAWRYRVGGYTF
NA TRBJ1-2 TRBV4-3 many TGCGCCAGCAGCCACTTGGACTATGGCTACACCTTC CASSHLDYGYTF
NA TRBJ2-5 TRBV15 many TGTGCCACCAACACAGCTCAAGAGACCCAGTACTTC CATNTAQETQYF
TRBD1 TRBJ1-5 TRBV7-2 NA TGTGCCAGCACCGACCCCGACAGGGCTAATCAGCCCCAGCATTTT CASTDPDRANQPQHF
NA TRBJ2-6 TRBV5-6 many TGTGCCAGCAGCTTGTTCGGAGGGGGAGCTGGGGCCAACGTCCTGACTTTC CASSLFGGGAGANVLTF
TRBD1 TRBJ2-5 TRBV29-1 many TGCAGCGTTTGGGACAGGGGTCGGGAGACCCAGTACTTC CSVWDRGRETQYF
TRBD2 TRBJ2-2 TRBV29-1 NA TGCAGTACGACTAGCGGCTATGCGAACACCGGGGAGCTGTTTTTT CSTTSGYANTGELFF
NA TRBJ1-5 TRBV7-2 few TGTGCCAGCAGCTTACAGGGAACAAGCAATCAGCCCCAGCATTTT CASSLQGTSNQPQHF
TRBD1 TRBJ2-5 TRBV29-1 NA TGCAGCGTCGGACGGGACAGAAATCAGCCCCAGTACTTC CSVGRDRNQPQYF
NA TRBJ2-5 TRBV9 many TGTGCCAGCAGCGTAGGCGGGATGAGGGAGACCCAGTACTTC CASSVGGMRETQYF
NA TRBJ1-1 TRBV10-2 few TGCGCCAGCAGTGCCGGCGGTTTCACTGAAGCTTTCTTT CASSAGGFTEAFF
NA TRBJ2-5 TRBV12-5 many TGTGCTAGTGGTTCCTCGACAGAGACCCAGTACTTC CASGSSTETQYF
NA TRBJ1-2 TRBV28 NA TGTGCCAGCAGTTTAACAATCGGGTCTCCGCGGGACTATGGCTACACCTTC CASSLTIGSPRDYGYTF
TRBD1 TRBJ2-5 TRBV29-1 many TGCAGCGTTGTCTTCGGGGACAGGCAAGAGACCCAGTACTTC CSVVFGDRQETQYF
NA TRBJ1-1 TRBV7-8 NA TGTGCCAGCAGCTTAGATAGGGTCCCTGAAGCTTTCTTT CASSLDRVPEAFF
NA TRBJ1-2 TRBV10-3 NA TGTGCCATCAGTGGCGACTGGGAGTTGGGTGAGGATGGCTACACCTTC CAISGDWELGEDGYTF
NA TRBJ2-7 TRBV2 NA TGTGCCAGCAGTTCTAACCGGGACGGGCCTTCCTACGAGCAGTACTTC CASSSNRDGPSYEQYF
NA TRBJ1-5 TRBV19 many TGTGCCAGTAGTTACGACAGATACAATCAGCCCCAGCATTTT CASSYDRYNQPQHF
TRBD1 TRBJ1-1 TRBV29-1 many TGCAGCGTTGGAACGGGGACAGGTCGGAGACGGACTGAAGCTTTCTTT CSVGTGTGRRRTEAFF
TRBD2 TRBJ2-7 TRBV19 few TGTGCCAGTAGTATCGGGAGGTTGGCTAGTCTCGTAGTCTTCGAGCAGTACTTC CASSIGRLASLVVFEQYF
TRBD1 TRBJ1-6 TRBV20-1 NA TGCAGTGCTCGATACCAGGGACAGGAAAATTCACCCCTCCACTTT CSARYQGQENSPLHF